These 29 T cell receptor beta chains originate from one sample sequenced in a study of cytomegalovirus exposure and HLA in healthy donors. This PCR relied on a set of 60 Vbeta primers and 13 Jbeta primers. Sequenced by immunoSEQ multiplex PCR; TCRdb stores in-frame clones only, minus some. The repertoire holds some 40,000 clones, with about half as singletons. The material sequenced was PBMCs. All receptors come from a middle-aged woman in good health and CMV-seropositive.

This chain joins TRBV15 and TRBJ2-3; maybe TRBD2 (5 bases). The germline V and J ends were trimmed by 7 bases and 2 bases, with 13 bases remaining between them. The germline CDR1 and CDR2 sequences are LNHNV and YYDKDF (reference sequence). The CDR3 has 14 residues. CDR3 sequence reads: CATNVPGITDTQYF. Written as DNA, the CDR3 is TGTGCCACCAACGTCCCGGGGATCACAGATACGCAGTATTTT.

This clone occurred a few times. The CDR3 nucleotides read TGCGCCAGCAGCCAAGAAAGGAGAGGGCCCACTAATGAAAAACTGTTTTTT. This encodes CASSQERRGPTNEKLFF. The rearrangement joins TRBV4-1 to TRBJ1-4, with D uncertain. Trimming left V 0 bases short and J 2 bases short, with 13 bases between. CDR3 size: 17 residues. Per germline, CDR1 MGHRA and CDR2 YSYEKL.

The V and J genes are TRBV5-6 and TRBJ1-2, with D hard to call. CDR1 is SGHDT and CDR2 is YYEEEE in the germline V gene. The CDR3 is 13 amino acids. V was pared by 4 bases and J by 4 bases, with 11 bases between. The CDR3: CASSPAGSYGYTF. CDR3 nucleotide sequence: TGTGCCAGCAGCCCCGCGGGATCCTATGGCTACACCTTC.

For the CDR3, the DNA is TGTGCCAGCAGCCCCCGGGGAGGAGGGGACATTCAGTACTTC. This gives the protein CASSPRGGGDIQYF. The genes are TRBV7-9 and TRBJ2-4; a weak D match, TRBD2 (6 bases). CDR1 SEHNR and CDR2 FQNEAQ come from the germline V gene (reference sequence). The CDR3 sequence is 14 residues long. Trimming took off 5 bases at V and 8 bases at J, with 16 bases between the two ends.

The chain carries TRBV28 and TRBJ1-4; 7 bases map to TRBD1. This CDR3 comprises 15 residues. The ends lost 6 bases at V and 3 bases at J; junction bases unmatched: 7. Germline V gene data show CDR1 as MDHEN and CDR2 as SYDVKM. As DNA, the CDR3 is TGTGCCAGCAGCCCCGGACAGGCTGCTAATGAAAAACTGTTTTTT. Translation: CASSPGQAANEKLFF.

This clone came up a few times. This chain links TRBV28 with TRBJ2-7, with 9 bases identical to TRBD1. The CDR3 spans 15 residues. With V trimmed by 4 bases and J by 3 bases, 7 bases remained unmatched. The germline V gene has CDR1 MDHEN and CDR2 SYDVKM. The CDR3 protein is CASSSRRTGVYEQYF. CDR3 in DNA: TGTGCCAGCAGTTCCCGTCGGACAGGGGTCTACGAGCAGTACTTC.

This clone was detected a few times. The J gene is TRBJ2-1, the V gene TRBV5-1, with 11 nucleotides matching TRBD2. This CDR3 spans 16 amino acids. Looked up from germline, CDR1 is SGHRS and CDR2 is YFSETQ. With V trimmed by 7 bases and J by 6 bases, 12 bases remained unmatched. CDR3 coding DNA: TGCGCCAGCCAACCTGACACTAGCGGGGGCGTCAATGAGCAGTTCTTC. It encodes CASQPDTSGGVNEQFF.

This clone is a singleton in its sample. V usage is TRBV10-1 and J usage is TRBJ1-1; D ambiguous. There are 13 residues in the CDR3. Germline V gives CDR1 WNHNN, CDR2 SYGVQD (reference sequence). V lost 4 bases to trimming and J lost 0 bases, with 6 bases between them. CDR3 sequence (DNA): TGCGCCAGCAGTGGTAGAATGAACACTGAAGCTTTCTTT. Protein product: CASSGRMNTEAFF.

The chain couples TRBV7-3 to TRBJ2-3, with TRBD1 as a possible D gene (5 bases). Germline-derived CDR1 and CDR2 are SGHTA and FQGTGA. CDR3 length equals 13 residues. V lost 3 bases and J lost 3, with 7 bases in between. The CDR3 nucleotides are TGTGCCAGCAGCTTCCCAGGGACAGATACGCAGTATTTT. This codes for CASSFPGTDTQYF.

This chain uses TRBV18 with TRBJ1-1; D unclear. This CDR3 has 14 amino acids. Between the trimmed V and J ends, which lost 2 bases and 6 bases, there was a span of 13 bases. Looked up from germline, CDR1 is KGHSH and CDR2 is LQKENI. This CDR3 reads CASSPSSGRPEAFF. The CDR3 DNA is TGTGCCAGCTCACCAAGTAGCGGACGGCCTGAAGCTTTCTTT.

This clone was observed a handful of times. The chain recombines TRBV5-1 with TRBJ1-5; TRBD1 aligns across 9 bases. Trimming removed 1 base from V and 6 bases from J; junction bases left unmatched: 5. CDR3 length: 15 amino acids. Germline assignment: CDR1 SGHRS and CDR2 YFSETQ. Here the CDR3 DNA reads TGCGCCAGCAGCTTGCCGGACAGGGGTGCTCAGCCCCAGCATTTT. Its protein product is CASSLPDRGAQPQHF.

This clone was seen a single time. The chain recombines TRBV29-1 with TRBJ2-7; a weak D match, TRBD1 (6 bases). The CDR3 loop spans 15 amino acids. Trimming removed 0 bases from V and 4 bases from J, with 16 bases in between. Looked up from germline, CDR1 is SQVTM and CDR2 is ANQGSEA. CDR3 residues: CSVEDAGTSPYEQYF. The CDR3 nucleotides read TGCAGCGTTGAAGATGCCGGGACAAGCCCTTACGAGCAGTACTTC.

V usage is TRBV7-6 and J usage is TRBJ2-2; D perhaps matches TRBD2 (5 bases). V lost 1 base and J lost 3, with 15 bases in between. Germline V gene lookup returns CDR1 SGHVS and CDR2 FNYEAQ. This CDR3 contains 17 residues. CDR3 DNA sequence: TGTGCCAGCAGCTTAGTGAGTCGGGGAGATGACACCGGGGAGCTGTTTTTT. Its translation: CASSLVSRGDDTGELFF.

The chain combines TRBV9 with TRBJ1-6; tentative D call: TRBD1 (5 bases). The CDR3 contains 15 residues. V was trimmed by 0 bases and J by 10 bases, leaving 14 bases between them. Per the germline V gene, CDR1 is SGDLS and CDR2 is YYNGEE. This CDR3 reads CASSVASREESPLHF. The CDR3 DNA reads as TGTGCCAGCAGCGTAGCCTCCAGGGAAGAGTCACCCCTCCACTTT.

This rearrangement joins TRBV2 to TRBJ2-7, with 10 bases fitting TRBD2. After removal of 7 bases from V and 6 bases from J, the junction contained 6 bases not matched to a gene. This CDR3 contains 13 residues. Germline CDR1 reads SNHLY; CDR2 reads FYNNEI. The CDR3 region has the DNA TGTGCCAGCAACCAGCGGGGGGGCCTCGAGCAGTACTTC. This gives the protein CASNQRGGLEQYF.

V usage is TRBV5-6 and J usage is TRBJ2-3, with D possibly matching TRBD2 (6 bases). From germline, CDR1 is SGHDT and CDR2 YYEEEE. The CDR3 runs 15 residues. V lost 2 bases and J 1 base, leaving 11 bases between the germline ends. The DNA of the CDR3 is TGTGCCAGCAGCTTAGGGGCGGGGCGCACAGATACGCAGTATTTT. This codes for CASSLGAGRTDTQYF.

The V call is TRBV29-1, the J call TRBJ2-5; D might be TRBD1 (6 bases). The J call may be incorrect, as the DNA end agrees better with TRBJ2-7. Germline CDR1 SQVTM, CDR2 ANQGSEA. The CDR3 length is 13 residues. Here the CDR3 DNA reads TGCAGCGTTGCCGGGACAATAGACTACGAGCAGTACTTC. This translates into CSVAGTIDYEQYF.

This sequence joins TRBV20-1 and TRBJ1-1; no reliable D call. Germline loops: CDR1 DFQATT, CDR2 SNEGSKA (reference sequence). Deletions cut 3 bases from V and 11 bases from J, with 13 bases between. This CDR3 is 11 amino acids long. The CDR3 DNA sequence: TGCAGTGCTAGCCGCGGAAGGGAGGCTTTCTTT. It codes for CSASRGREAFF.

The chain employs TRBV7-6 and TRBJ2-1, with D perhaps TRBD2 (5 bases). This CDR3 is built from 15 residues. V lost 0 bases and J 5 bases, leaving 11 bases between the germline ends. Germline V lookup: CDR1 SGHVS, CDR2 FNYEAQ. CDR3 residues: CASSLAHGVHNEQFF. CDR3 nucleotides: TGTGCCAGCAGCTTAGCCCACGGGGTCCACAATGAGCAGTTCTTC.

V gene TRBV5-4 combines with J gene TRBJ1-1; 7 positions match TRBD1. With 7 bases clipped from V and 1 base from J, the junction kept 4 bases outside the gene matches. The germline V gene encodes CDR1 SGHNT and CDR2 YYREEE (reference sequence). The CDR3 loop spans 13 amino acids. The CDR3 sequence is CASGTAQNTEAFF. The CDR3, as DNA: TGTGCCAGCGGGACAGCTCAGAACACTGAAGCTTTCTTT.

This clone showed up just once. This chain links TRBV5-5 with TRBJ1-1; a possible D gene is TRBD1 (5 bases). V was trimmed by 3 bases and J by 1 base, leaving 7 bases between them. The CDR3 runs to 13 residues. From germline, CDR1 is SGHKS and CDR2 YYEKEE (reference sequence). Here the CDR3 DNA reads TGTGCCAGCAGCTGGACACAGAACACTGAAGCTTTCTTT. Translation: CASSWTQNTEAFF.

The CDR3 is CASQRGLDYGYTF. The CDR3 DNA reads TGTGCCAGTCAACGGGGGTTAGACTATGGCTACACCTTC. This chain uses TRBV19 with TRBJ1-2; possibly TRBD1 for D (5 bases). CDR3 length: 13 amino acids. The ends were cut back, 8 bases at V and 3 bases at J, with 13 bases in the middle. CDR1 LNHDA and CDR2 SQIVND come from the germline V gene (reference sequence). Using reference TRBV19 and TRBJ1-2 for the parts outside the CDR3, the full variable domain is DGGITQSPKYLFRKEGQNVTLSCEQNLNHDAMYWYRQDPGQGLRLIYYSQIVNDFQKGDIAEGYSVSREKKESFPLTVTSAQKNPTAFYLCASQRGLDYGYTFGSGTRLTVV.

The genes are TRBV7-9 and TRBJ2-7, with 15 bases fitting TRBD2. CDR3 size: 17 residues. Germline CDR1 reads SEHNR; CDR2 reads FQNEAQ (reference sequence). The junction had 5 bases not matched to a gene; V was cut back by 5 bases and J by 0 bases. The DNA of the CDR3 is TGTGCCAGCAGCCCAGGACTAGCGGGGGGGAGCTCCTACGAGCAGTACTTC. This encodes CASSPGLAGGSSYEQYF.

The sample holds a few counts of this clone. The V gene is TRBV7-6, the J gene TRBJ1-6; D gene unclear. The CDR3 is 17 residues long. V lost 5 bases and J lost 0, with 14 bases in between. Germline CDR1 reads SGHVS; CDR2 reads FNYEAQ. The CDR3 nucleotides read TGTGCCAGCAGCCCGAGTATTCCGAGCTCCTATAATTCACCCCTCCACTTT. Residues: CASSPSIPSSYNSPLHF. Drawing the rest from reference TRBV7-6 and TRBJ1-6, the complete variable domain is GAGVSQSPRYKVTKRGQDVALRCDPISGHVSLYWYRQALGQGPEFLTYFNYEAQQDKSGLPNDRFSAERPEGSISTLTIQRTEQRDSAMYRCASSPSIPSSYNSPLHFGNGTRLTVT.

This chain connects TRBV9 to TRBJ1-4; D is possibly TRBD1 (6 bases). The CDR3 extends over 14 amino acids. With 2 bases removed from V and 8 bases from J, the gap between germline ends came to 13 bases. Looked up from germline, CDR1 is SGDLS and CDR2 is YYNGEE. The CDR3 loop reads CASSVTGGAEKLFF. In nucleotides, the CDR3 is TGTGCCAGCAGCGTGACAGGAGGTGCAGAAAAACTGTTTTTT.

The V call is TRBV5-4, the J call TRBJ1-6; D possibly corresponds to TRBD1 (6 bases). The length of the CDR3 is 12 residues. V was pared by 4 bases and J by 14 bases, with 13 bases between. Germline-derived CDR1 and CDR2 are SGHNT and YYREEE (reference sequence). The CDR3 is CASSGTGSALHF. In DNA, the CDR3 is TGTGCCAGCAGCGGAACAGGGTCGGCCCTCCACTTT. The whole variable domain, remainder taken from reference TRBV5-4 and TRBJ1-6, is ETGVTQSPTHLIKTRGQQVTLRCSSQSGHNTVSWYQQALGQGPQFIFQYYREEENGRGNFPPRFSGLQFPNYSSELNVNALELDDSALYLCASSGTGSALHFGNGTRLTVT.

This clone was detected a few times. The chain recombines TRBV30 with TRBJ2-3, with 7 bases that match TRBD2. Trimming cost V 0 bases and J 2 bases; bases outside gene matches: 5. Germline lookup yields CDR1 GTSNPN and CDR2 SVGIG (reference sequence). The CDR3 is 15 amino acids. The CDR3 reads CAWSVGLADTDTQYF. The CDR3 DNA reads as TGTGCCTGGAGTGTAGGTCTAGCGGACACAGATACGCAGTATTTT.

A few counts support this clone. The rearrangement links TRBV28 to TRBJ2-1; D uncertain. Germline loops: CDR1 MDHEN, CDR2 SYDVKM. V lost 6 bases, J lost 5 bases, and 8 bases lay in between. This CDR3 contains 12 residues. CDR3 region: CASRLYDNEQFF. The CDR3 coding sequence is TGTGCCAGCAGACTATACGACAATGAGCAGTTCTTC.

The DNA of the CDR3 is TGTGCCAGCAGCCAAGAGCTAGCGGGGGGGTTTCGTGTAGAGACCCAGTACTTC. Protein: CASSQELAGGFRVETQYF. This chain links TRBV4-2 with TRBJ2-5, with 12 positions matching TRBD2. CDR1 and CDR2 (germline): LGHNA, YNFKEQ. CDR3 length equals 18 residues. The J segment lost 4 bases and the V segment lost 0 bases, leaving 9 bases of the junction unmatched.